These 12 T cell receptor beta chains originate from one sample sequenced in a study of T-cell reconstitution after alpha-beta-depleted transplantation in children. A TCRbeta library incorporating unique molecular identifiers was prepared. TCRdb processed the PCR reads anew with MiXCR; each CDR3 protein has one entry. Of 700,000 to 850,000 distinct CDR3 sequences in the sample, less than 20% were seen once. Sequencing used PBMCs, mostly from graft donor cells, obtained 360 days after TCRalphabeta/CD19-depleted stem cell transplant. These receptor sequences come from a male patient aged 5 to 17 who had a stem cell transplant for acute lymphoblastic leukemia, so the T cells may come from the graft donor.

The CDR3 DNA reads TGTGCCAGCTCATCCCATTCCAGCTCCTACAATGAGCAGTTCTTC. Translating it yields CASSSHSSSYNEQFF. V usage is TRBV18 and J usage is TRBJ2-1; no firm D call. The V end lost 5 bases, the J end lost 0 bases, and 11 bases lay between the germline ends. CDR1 is KGHSH, CDR2 LQKENI, per germline. This CDR3 is built from 15 residues.

The CDR3 DNA sequence: TGTGCCAGCTCACGGGGGGTAGGGAGGTCCTACGAGCAGTACTTC. Translated: CASSRGVGRSYEQYF. The chain carries TRBV18 and TRBJ2-7; D is possibly TRBD2 (6 bases). Trimming removed 4 bases from V and 1 base from J, with 14 bases in between. The length of the CDR3 is 15 residues. Germline CDR1 KGHSH, CDR2 LQKENI.

This clonotype appeared a few times. CDR3 residues: CAEGNEQFF. In DNA form, the CDR3 reads TGTGCCGAGGGAAATGAGCAGTTCTTC. The chain employs TRBV7-9 and TRBJ2-1; D is possibly TRBD2 (5 bases). CDR1 SEHNR and CDR2 FQNEAQ come from the germline V gene (reference sequence). V was trimmed by 11 bases and J by 7 bases, leaving 6 bases between them. CDR3 length: 9 residues.

This clonotype occurred a few times. The V call is TRBV5-1, the J call TRBJ2-1; D is unresolved. Germline assignment: CDR1 SGHRS and CDR2 YFSETQ. Trimming cost V 0 bases and J 1 base, with 11 bases left between them. The CDR3 is 16 residues long. This chain's CDR3 is CASSLAFWESYNEQFF. DNA for the CDR3: TGCGCCAGCAGCTTGGCCTTCTGGGAATCCTACAATGAGCAGTTCTTC.

This clonotype occurred many times. The genes are TRBV5-1 and TRBJ2-1, with 12 bases identical to TRBD2. This CDR3 is built from 14 residues. Germline lookup yields CDR1 SGHRS and CDR2 YFSETQ. V lost 5 bases, J lost 5 bases, and 2 bases stayed unmatched. The CDR3 sequence: CASRLAGGHNEQFF. The CDR3 nucleotides are TGCGCCAGCAGACTAGCGGGAGGCCACAATGAGCAGTTCTTC.

This clonotype was recorded a few times. V is TRBV11-2 and J is TRBJ2-1; 7 bases are a match to TRBD2. Unmatched junction bases numbered 9, after V lost 4 bases and J lost 3 bases. Germline V gene data show CDR1 as SGHAT and CDR2 as FQNNGV. The CDR3 loop spans 16 amino acids. The chain's CDR3 is CASSSPRVAGYNEQFF. The CDR3 region has the DNA TGTGCCAGCAGCTCCCCCCGGGTAGCGGGCTACAATGAGCAGTTCTTC.

This clonotype was seen at least ten times. The CDR3 protein is CASSLGREQYF. The CDR3 DNA reads TGTGCCAGCAGCTTGGGTAGGGAGCAGTACTTC. The chain has TRBV7-9 and TRBJ2-7; no clear D. CDR3 length: 11 amino acids. Germline CDR1 and CDR2: SEHNR and FQNEAQ (reference sequence). V was shortened by 3 bases and J by 7 bases, with 7 bases between the two germline ends.

In this sample, this clonotype turned up many times. V and J are TRBV5-1 and TRBJ2-2; D gene unclear. Germline V gene sequence: CDR1 SGHRS, CDR2 YFSETQ. V was trimmed by 1 base and J by 0 bases, leaving 10 bases between them. The CDR3 loop spans 16 amino acids. The DNA for the CDR3 is TGCGCCAGCAGCTTGTCTGCCGGGCCGAACACCGGGGAGCTGTTTTTT. Protein sequence: CASSLSAGPNTGELFF.

The rearrangement links TRBV12-3 or TRBV12-4 to TRBJ1-1, with 8 bases fitting TRBD1. This CDR3 has 13 amino acids. The J segment lost 6 bases and the V segment lost 11 bases, leaving 11 bases of the junction unmatched. As DNA, the CDR3 is TGTGCCGGAAAGGACAGGGCTGTCTCTGAAGCTTTCTTT. Its translation is CAGKDRAVSEAFF.

This clonotype was recorded a few times. J is TRBJ2-7 and V is TRBV5-1; D gene unclear. V lost 1 base and J lost 2, with 10 bases in between. Germline CDR1 and CDR2: SGHRS and YFSETQ. The CDR3 spans 14 residues. The CDR3 reads CASSLYPGTYEQYF. CDR3 coding DNA: TGCGCCAGCAGCTTGTATCCTGGCACCTACGAGCAGTACTTC. The variable domain in full, completed from reference TRBV5-1 and TRBJ2-7, reads KAGVTQTPRYLIKTRGQQVTLSCSPISGHRSVSWYQQTPGQGLQFLFEYFSETQRNKGNFPGRFSGRQFSNSRSEMNVSTLELGDSALYLCASSLYPGTYEQYFGPGTRLTVT.

V and J are TRBV7-8 and TRBJ2-1, with D tentatively TRBD2 (5 bases). The germline V and J ends were trimmed by 2 bases and 2 bases, with 10 bases remaining between them. The CDR3 loop spans 15 amino acids. In germline, CDR1 is SGHVS, CDR2 FQNEAQ. The CDR3 region is CASSLKAAAYNEQFF. As DNA, the CDR3 is TGTGCCAGCAGCTTAAAAGCGGCGGCCTACAATGAGCAGTTCTTC.

This clonotype was recorded a few times. The chain couples TRBV5-1 to TRBJ2-2; 13 bases agree with TRBD2. Germline loops: CDR1 SGHRS, CDR2 YFSETQ. The V and J ends lost 4 bases and 3 bases, in that order; junction bases with no gene match: 12. This CDR3 is built from 19 residues. In DNA form, the CDR3 reads TGCGCCAGCAGCCACCAAGGAACTAGCGGGAGGGCCGACACCGGGGAGCTGTTTTTT. This gives the protein CASSHQGTSGRADTGELFF.